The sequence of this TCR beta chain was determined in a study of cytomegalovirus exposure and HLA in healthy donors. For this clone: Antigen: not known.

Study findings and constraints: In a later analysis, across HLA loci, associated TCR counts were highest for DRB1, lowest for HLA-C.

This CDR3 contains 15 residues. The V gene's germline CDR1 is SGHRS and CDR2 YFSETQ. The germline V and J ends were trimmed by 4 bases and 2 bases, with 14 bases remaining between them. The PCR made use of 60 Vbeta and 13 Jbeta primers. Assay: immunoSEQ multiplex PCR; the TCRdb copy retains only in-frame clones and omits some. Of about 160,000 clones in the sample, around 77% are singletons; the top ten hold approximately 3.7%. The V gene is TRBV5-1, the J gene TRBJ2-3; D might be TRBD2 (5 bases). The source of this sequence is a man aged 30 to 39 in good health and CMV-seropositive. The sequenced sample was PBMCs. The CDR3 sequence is CASSPVPGNTDTQYF. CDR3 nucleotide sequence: TGCGCCAGCAGCCCGGTACCGGGGAACACAGATACGCAGTATTTT.